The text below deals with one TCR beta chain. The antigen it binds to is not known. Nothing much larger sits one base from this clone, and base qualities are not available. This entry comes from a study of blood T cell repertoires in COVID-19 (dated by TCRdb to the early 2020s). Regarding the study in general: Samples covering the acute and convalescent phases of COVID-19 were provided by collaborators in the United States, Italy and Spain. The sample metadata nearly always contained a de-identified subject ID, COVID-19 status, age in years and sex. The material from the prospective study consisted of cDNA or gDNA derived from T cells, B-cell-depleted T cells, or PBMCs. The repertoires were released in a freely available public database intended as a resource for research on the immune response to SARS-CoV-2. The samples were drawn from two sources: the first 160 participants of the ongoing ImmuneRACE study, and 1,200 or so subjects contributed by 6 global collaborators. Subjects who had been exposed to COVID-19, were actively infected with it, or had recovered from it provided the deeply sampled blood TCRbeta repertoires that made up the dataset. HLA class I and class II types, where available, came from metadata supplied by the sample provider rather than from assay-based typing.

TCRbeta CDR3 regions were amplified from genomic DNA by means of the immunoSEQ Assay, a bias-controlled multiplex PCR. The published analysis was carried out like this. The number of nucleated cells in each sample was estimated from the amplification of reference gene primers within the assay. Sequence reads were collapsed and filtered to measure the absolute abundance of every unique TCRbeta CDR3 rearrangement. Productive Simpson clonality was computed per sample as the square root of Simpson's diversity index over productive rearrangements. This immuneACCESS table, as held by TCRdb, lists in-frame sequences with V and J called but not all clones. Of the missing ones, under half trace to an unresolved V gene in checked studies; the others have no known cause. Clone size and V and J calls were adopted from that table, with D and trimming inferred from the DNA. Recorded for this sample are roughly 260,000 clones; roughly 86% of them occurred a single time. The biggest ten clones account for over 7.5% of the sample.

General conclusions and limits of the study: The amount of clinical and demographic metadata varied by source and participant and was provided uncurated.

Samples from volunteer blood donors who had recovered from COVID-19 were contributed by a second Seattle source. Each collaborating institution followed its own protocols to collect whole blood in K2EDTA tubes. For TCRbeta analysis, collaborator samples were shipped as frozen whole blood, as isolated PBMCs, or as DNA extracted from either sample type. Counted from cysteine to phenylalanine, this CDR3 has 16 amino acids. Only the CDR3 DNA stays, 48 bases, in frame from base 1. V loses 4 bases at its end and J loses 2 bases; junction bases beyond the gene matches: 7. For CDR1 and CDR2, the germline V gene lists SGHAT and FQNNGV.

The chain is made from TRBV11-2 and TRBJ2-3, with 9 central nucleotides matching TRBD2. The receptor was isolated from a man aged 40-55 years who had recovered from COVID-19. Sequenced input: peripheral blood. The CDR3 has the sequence CASSWLAGVSTDTQYF. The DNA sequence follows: TGTGCCAGCAGCTGGTTAGCGGGAGTATCCACAGATACGCAGTATTTT.